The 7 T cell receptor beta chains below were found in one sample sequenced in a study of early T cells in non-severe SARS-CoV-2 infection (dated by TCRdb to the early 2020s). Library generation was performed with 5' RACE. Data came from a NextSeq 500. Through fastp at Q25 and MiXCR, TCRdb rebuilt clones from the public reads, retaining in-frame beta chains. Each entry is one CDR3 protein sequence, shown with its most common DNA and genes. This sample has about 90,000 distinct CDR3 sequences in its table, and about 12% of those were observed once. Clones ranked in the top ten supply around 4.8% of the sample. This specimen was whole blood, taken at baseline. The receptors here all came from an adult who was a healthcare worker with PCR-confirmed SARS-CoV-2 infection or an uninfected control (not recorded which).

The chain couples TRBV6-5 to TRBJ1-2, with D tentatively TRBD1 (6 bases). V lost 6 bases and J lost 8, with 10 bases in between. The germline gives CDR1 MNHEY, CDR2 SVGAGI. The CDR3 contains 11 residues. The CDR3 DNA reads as TGTGCCAGCAGCGGACAGAAGGGCTACACCTTC. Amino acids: CASSGQKGYTF.

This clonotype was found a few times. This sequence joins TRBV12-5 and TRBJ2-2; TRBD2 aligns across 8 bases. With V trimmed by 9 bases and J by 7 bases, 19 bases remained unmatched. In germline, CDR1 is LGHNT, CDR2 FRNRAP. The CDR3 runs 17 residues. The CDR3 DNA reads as TGTGCTAGCGCACCCCCTGAGAGCGGGAGAGAAGACGGGGAGCTGTTTTTT. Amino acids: CASAPPESGREDGELFF.

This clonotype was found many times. This CDR3 is CATSRLAGGGYNEQFF. CDR3 bases: TGTGCCACCAGCAGACTAGCGGGAGGGGGGTACAATGAGCAGTTCTTC. The chain couples TRBV15 to TRBJ2-1; 12 bases are shared with TRBD2. Unmatched junction bases numbered 3, after V lost 2 bases and J lost 4 bases. CDR3 length: 16 residues. Germline V gene data show CDR1 as LNHNV and CDR2 as YYDKDF (reference sequence).

The CDR3 DNA is TGTGCCAGCAGCCCCAGTGGGTCCGGGGCCTACGAGCAGTACTTC. As protein: CASSPSGSGAYEQYF. The V call is TRBV7-9, the J call TRBJ2-7; tentatively, D is TRBD2 (5 bases). V lost 5 bases, J lost 2 bases, and 16 bases lay in between. This CDR3 has 15 amino acids. Germline V lookup: CDR1 SEHNR, CDR2 FQNEAQ (reference sequence). The whole variable domain, filled in from reference TRBV7-9 and TRBJ2-7, reads DTGVSQNPRHKITKRGQNVTFRCDPISEHNRLYWYRQTLGQGPEFLTYFQNEAQLEKSRLLSDRFSAERPKGSFSTLEIQRTEQGDSAMYLCASSPSGSGAYEQYFGPGTRLTVT.

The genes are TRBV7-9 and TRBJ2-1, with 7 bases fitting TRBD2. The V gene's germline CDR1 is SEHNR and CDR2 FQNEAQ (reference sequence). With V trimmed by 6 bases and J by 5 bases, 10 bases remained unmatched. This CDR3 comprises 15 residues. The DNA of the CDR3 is TGTGCCAGCAGTTATGGAACTAGCGCCCACAATGAGCAGTTCTTC. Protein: CASSYGTSAHNEQFF. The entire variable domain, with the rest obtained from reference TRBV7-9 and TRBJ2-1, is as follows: DTGVSQNPRHKITKRGQNVTFRCDPISEHNRLYWYRQTLGQGPEFLTYFQNEAQLEKSRLLSDRFSAERPKGSFSTLEIQRTEQGDSAMYLCASSYGTSAHNEQFFGPGTRLTVL.

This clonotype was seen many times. The CDR3 bases are TGTGCCAGCAGCTTAAGCGGCACGTCGGGATCCTATAATTCACCCCTCCACTTT. Translating gives CASSLSGTSGSYNSPLHF. The chain uses TRBV11-2 and TRBJ1-6; D is uncertain. The length of the CDR3 is 18 residues. CDR1 and CDR2 from the germline V gene are SGHAT and FQNNGV. Trimming shortened V by 2 bases and J by 1 base, and 15 bases separated the two germline ends.

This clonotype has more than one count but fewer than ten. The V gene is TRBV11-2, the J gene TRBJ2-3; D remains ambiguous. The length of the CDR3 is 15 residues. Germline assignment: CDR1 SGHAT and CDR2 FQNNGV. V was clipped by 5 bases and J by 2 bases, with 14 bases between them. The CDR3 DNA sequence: TGTGCCAGCAGCCGTTGGTTGTCGCCCACAGATACGCAGTATTTT. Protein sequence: CASSRWLSPTDTQYF.